A single sample gave rise to the 23 T cell receptor beta chains below, sequenced in a study of CD8+CD57+ T cells in acquired aplastic anemia. The template for TCR beta VDJ and CDR3 sequence profiling was genomic DNA. TCRdb re-derived calls from the reads in MiXCR, one entry per CDR3 protein. The sample holds about 420,000 distinct CDR3 sequences, approximately 70% seen once. Material for sequencing was sorted CD4+, CD8+, or CD8+CD57+ T cells (not recorded which) from PBMCs. The source of these receptors is a human donor in good health, serving as a control.

CDR3 sequence: CASSPDRERCTDTFF. The CDR3 nucleotides are TGTGCCAGTAGTCCGGACAGGGAGAGATGCACAGATACTTTCTTT. The chain has TRBV19 and TRBJ1-1, with 8 positions matching TRBD1. Germline V CDR1 and CDR2: LNHDA, SQIVND (reference sequence). The CDR3 sequence is 15 residues long. The V gene end was trimmed by 5 bases and the J gene end by 12 bases; junction bases not matched to a gene: 17.

The V gene is TRBV19, the J gene TRBJ1-4; no clear D. In germline, CDR1 is LNHDA, CDR2 SQIVND (reference sequence). CDR3 length equals 15 residues. V was clipped by 10 bases and J by 4 bases, with 19 bases between them. CDR3 loop: CATRSPFRGNEKLFF. The CDR3 coding sequence is TGTGCCACCCGATCCCCTTTTCGGGGTAATGAAAAACTGTTTTTT.

The CDR3 loop reads CASSWSTGFSYEAFF. The CDR3 DNA is TGCGCCAGCAGCTGGTCGACAGGATTCTCCTATGAAGCTTTCTTT. The V call is TRBV5-1, the J call TRBJ1-1; the D gene is possibly TRBD1 (6 bases). Germline loops: CDR1 SGHRS, CDR2 YFSETQ. V was cut by 3 bases and J by 7 bases, with 19 bases left in between. The CDR3 length is 15 residues.

This clonotype has ten or more counts. V usage is TRBV5-6 and J usage is TRBJ1-4; 9 nucleotides agree with TRBD1. There are 17 residues in the CDR3. With 4 bases clipped from V and 7 bases from J, the junction kept 14 bases outside the gene matches. The germline V gene has CDR1 SGHDT and CDR2 YYEEEE. The CDR3 protein is CASSTVPGQGQGEKLFF. Written as DNA, the CDR3 is TGTGCCAGCAGCACCGTCCCGGGACAGGGACAAGGTGAAAAACTGTTTTTT.

As to this clonotype: No conserved phenylalanine or tryptophan ends this CDR3, so it is likely a read error. The DNA is omitted, as the CDR3 cannot be located on it reliably, and the CDR3 follows TCRdb's listing. This sequence joins TRBV7-9 and TRBJ1-1; the table's D call, TRBD1, has no DNA check behind it. Germline loops: CDR1 SEHNR, CDR2 FQNEAQ (reference sequence). The CDR3 is 13 residues long, ends included. CDR3 in amino acids: CASTGLGLGQGAM.

This clonotype occurred many times. The chain carries TRBV3-1 and TRBJ1-2; no clear D. Germline assignment: CDR1 LGHDT and CDR2 YNNKEL (reference sequence). Trimming left V 1 base short and J 6 bases short, with 6 bases between. The length of the CDR3 is 12 residues. The DNA of the CDR3 is TGTGCCAGCAGCCAAGTCATCGATGGCTACACCTTC. Residues: CASSQVIDGYTF.

The V gene is TRBV10-3, the J gene TRBJ2-3, with 9 positions matching TRBD1. The J segment lost 6 bases and the V segment lost 10 bases, leaving 8 bases of the junction unmatched. Looked up from germline, CDR1 is ENHRY and CDR2 is SYGVKD. This CDR3 has 13 amino acids. The CDR3 here is CARRATGGDTQYF. The CDR3 DNA reads as TGTGCCAGGCGCGCGACAGGGGGGGATACGCAGTATTTT.

This clonotype occurred once. The chain recombines TRBV6-6 with TRBJ1-4; a weak D match, TRBD1 (6 bases). The CDR3 has 14 amino acids. CDR1 MNHNY and CDR2 SVGAGI come from the germline V gene (reference sequence). Trimming removed 10 bases from V and 7 bases from J, with 19 bases in between. In nucleotides, the CDR3 is TGTGCCATCACGGAGGGTACAGGGCCTGAAAAACTGTTTTTT. Its translation: CAITEGTGPEKLFF.

The chain uses TRBV5-1 and TRBJ2-7, with D possibly TRBD2 on 6 matching bases. In germline, CDR1 is SGHRS, CDR2 YFSETQ. Trimming stripped 3 bases from V and 3 bases from J, with 13 bases between. The CDR3 runs to 14 residues. CDR3 residues: CASSSGGGLYEQYF. CDR3 nucleotide sequence: TGCGCCAGCAGCTCAGGCGGAGGGCTCTACGAGCAGTACTTC.

A note on this clonotype: At one end the junction does not follow the germline gene, possibly because of a read error. V usage is TRBV5-1 and J usage is TRBJ2-7; a weak D match, TRBD1 (5 bases). This CDR3 has 14 amino acids. Per germline, CDR1 SGHRS and CDR2 YFSETQ. DNA of the CDR3: TGTGCCAGCAGTTCCGGACACGGATCCGACGAGCAGTACTTC. This codes for CASSSGHGSDEQYF. The full variable domain, rest sourced from reference TRBV5-1 and TRBJ2-7, is KAGVTQTPRYLIKTRGQQVTLSCSPISGHRSVSWYQQTPGQGLQFLFEYFSETQRNKGNFPGRFSGRQFSNSRSEMNVSTLELGDSALYLCASSSGHGSDEQYFGPGTRLTVT.

This clonotype was observed at least ten times. The chain couples TRBV5-6 to TRBJ2-2; possibly TRBD1 for D (6 bases). Trimming removed 1 base from V and 1 base from J, with 8 bases in between. Germline V gene lookup returns CDR1 SGHDT and CDR2 YYEEEE. This CDR3 contains 15 residues. Here the CDR3 reads CASSLTGLNTGELFF. The CDR3 DNA is TGTGCCAGCAGCTTGACAGGGCTGAACACCGGGGAGCTGTTTTTT.

This clonotype showed up just a few times. CDR3 sequence reads: CASSFRRNTEAFF. CDR3 DNA sequence: TGTGCCAGCAGCTTTCGGAGAAACACTGAAGCTTTCTTT. The J gene is TRBJ1-1, the V gene TRBV7-3; D is ambiguous. The germline V gene encodes CDR1 SGHTA and CDR2 FQGTGA. Trimming stripped 3 bases from V and 2 bases from J, with 7 bases between. The CDR3 runs 13 residues.

For this clonotype: The CDR3 carries no conserved terminal phenylalanine or tryptophan, so it likely arises from a read error. It is unclear where the CDR3 begins or ends on the DNA, so no DNA is shown, and the CDR3 is as TCRdb lists it. The CDR3 loop reads CASSKPSDRGTSS. This sequence joins TRBV7-2 and TRBJ1-1; the D call TRBD1 from the table was never checked on the DNA. Counting both end residues, the CDR3 totals 13 amino acids. CDR1 SGHTA and CDR2 FQGNSA come from the germline V gene.

This chain connects TRBV6-5 to TRBJ1-4, with no clear D. The ends were cut back, 0 bases at V and 9 bases at J, with 14 bases in the middle. This CDR3 has 15 residues. CDR1 and CDR2 (germline): MNHEY, SVGAGI. CDR3 amino acids: CASSYSLGGGKKLFF. CDR3 coding DNA: TGTGCCAGCAGTTACTCCCTGGGAGGTGGTAAAAAACTGTTTTTT.

Turning to this clonotype: This may be a read error, as it is one base from a much larger clone. The conserved final phenylalanine or tryptophan is absent from the CDR3, which likely points to a read error. This rearrangement joins TRBV20-1 to TRBJ2-2; the match to TRBD2 covers 10 bases. CDR1 is DFQATT, CDR2 SNEGSKA, per germline (reference sequence). CDR3 length: 15 amino acids. With V trimmed by 6 bases and J by 4 bases, 8 bases remained unmatched. The chain's CDR3 is CSARSAGGSTGELFC. The CDR3 DNA reads as TGCAGTGCCCGCTCAGCGGGGGGGTCCACCGGGGAGCTGTTTTGT.

With regard to this clonotype: The conserved phenylalanine or tryptophan normally closing the CDR3 is absent here, so this likely arose from a read error. This chain connects TRBV19 to TRBJ1-3; possibly TRBD1 for D (6 bases). The CDR3 spans 16 residues. Germline CDR1 and CDR2: LNHDA and SQIVND (reference sequence). This CDR3 reads CASTPGDTGAGNSIYV. The CDR3 DNA sequence: TGTGCCAGTACTCCAGGGGATACGGGGGCCGGAAACTCCATATATGTT.

With respect to this clonotype: A much larger clone differs from this one at a single base, so this may be a read error. The gene calls are TRBV30 and TRBJ1-3; tentatively, D is TRBD1 (5 bases). Germline lookup yields CDR1 GTSNPN and CDR2 SVGIG (reference sequence). The length of the CDR3 is 14 residues. Here the CDR3 reads CAWTRGAAGDTIYF. As DNA, the CDR3 is TGTGCCTGGACACGAGGGGCAGCTGGAGACACCATATATTTT.

The V and J genes are TRBV20-1 and TRBJ1-5; tentatively, D is TRBD1 (5 bases). CDR3 length: 16 amino acids. The germline gives CDR1 DFQATT, CDR2 SNEGSKA (reference sequence). The CDR3 DNA is TGCAGCGTCAGACAACAGGTAGACGAGCGGGATCAGCCCCAGCATTTT. This translates into CSVRQQVDERDQPQHF.

This clonotype was seen more than once but under ten times. This sequence joins TRBV16 and TRBJ1-6, with 9 nucleotides matching TRBD1. CDR1 is KGHSY, CDR2 FQNENV, per germline. The length of the CDR3 is 15 residues. Germline trimming cut 4 bases from V and 10 bases from J; bases unmatched to any gene: 8. This chain's CDR3 is CASSLQGAQGSPLHF. DNA for the CDR3: TGTGCCAGCAGCCTACAGGGGGCGCAGGGGTCACCCCTCCACTTT.

J is TRBJ2-7 and V is TRBV5-1; D possibly uses TRBD1 or TRBD2 (6 bases each). Per germline, CDR1 SGHRS and CDR2 YFSETQ. The CDR3 is made up of 15 amino acids. V dropped 1 base and J dropped 4 bases, with 15 bases sitting between them. CDR3 protein: CASSLREETGYEQYF. The CDR3 DNA reads TGCGCCAGCAGCTTGAGGGAGGAGACAGGTTACGAGCAGTACTTC.

This clonotype appeared many times. J is TRBJ2-7 and V is TRBV6-2 or TRBV6-3; maybe TRBD2 (6 bases). Germline CDR1 and CDR2: MNHEY and SVGEGT. The CDR3 spans 14 residues. The V end was cut by 10 bases, the J end by 0 bases, with 16 bases between. CDR3 nucleotide sequence: TGTGCCAACTCAAACCGGGACTTCTCCTACGAGCAGTACTTC. Translation: CANSNRDFSYEQYF.

With respect to this clonotype: A read error may account for a junction end that differs from germline. This chain uses TRBV7-8 with TRBJ2-3, with D perhaps matching TRBD2 (5 bases). The CDR3 loop spans 13 amino acids. CDR1 and CDR2 (germline): SGHVS, FQNEAQ. Here the CDR3 reads CASSAGPYEQYFF. CDR3 bases: TGTGCCAGCAGCGCGGGTCCTTACGAGCAGTACTTCTTT.

Ten or more counts support this clonotype. The V call is TRBV18, the J call TRBJ2-3, with a possible D match to TRBD2 (5 bases). The CDR3 has 13 residues. The germline V and J ends were trimmed by 3 bases and 3 bases, with 7 bases remaining between them. CDR1 KGHSH and CDR2 LQKENI come from the germline V gene. In DNA, the CDR3 is TGTGCCAGCTCACCGCCGGGGACAGATACGCAGTATTTT. The encoded protein is CASSPPGTDTQYF.